The present T cell receptor beta chain was sequenced within a study of blood T cell repertoires in COVID-19. Whole-study context: Samples representing acute and convalescent COVID-19 were sourced from the United States, Italy and Spain. T cells, B-cell-depleted T cells, or PBMCs provided the cDNA or gDNA that served as material.

Original handling: How many nucleated cells were present was estimated from reference gene primer amplification. Produced via immunoSEQ multiplex PCR; TCRdb's table is partial and in-frame only. V and J calls and clone size are as listed in that table; D and trimming were resolved from the DNA. This table holds roughly 240,000 clones, roughly 80% found once. This CDR3 has 16 residues. Germline V gene lookup returns CDR1 SGHRS and CDR2 YFSETQ. With V trimmed by 0 bases and J by 4 bases, 4 bases remained unmatched. V is TRBV5-1 and J is TRBJ2-2, with 9 bases aligning to TRBD2. Sequencing was done on a sample of peripheral blood. This clonotype originated in a man between 60 and 75 years old who had recovered from COVID-19. In DNA form, the CDR3 reads TGCGCCAGCAGCTTGGTTGGTAGCGGGAGCACCGGGGAGCTGTTTTTT. Protein: CASSLVGSGSTGELFF.